This T cell receptor beta chain derives from a study of breast tumors, draining lymph nodes, adjacent tissues. Study-level points and caveats: Data only fit, rather than demonstrated, lymph node origin of most tumor T cells. Tumor TCR diversity was below lymph nodes but above nontumor tissue.

TCRdb reanalysed the multiplex PCR reads using MiXCR and keeps one entry per CDR3 protein. The table lists 130,000 or so distinct CDR3 sequences, about a fifth of them singletons. CDR3 length: 18 amino acids. With V trimmed by 0 bases and J by 8 bases, 12 bases remained unmatched. Per the germline V gene, CDR1 is SGHRS and CDR2 is YFSETQ. Breast cancer patients provided tissue from their axillary draining lymph nodes. A note on this clonotype: Its target is unknown.

Source material: axillary lymph node tissue. This chain joins TRBV5-1 and TRBJ2-1; 12 nucleotides line up with TRBD1. This TCR was recovered from a female donor with breast cancer. Some clones in this sample may be carry-over from other donors' samples. CDR3 sequence: CASSLDPTGTGGVDEQFF. The CDR3 bases are TGCGCCAGCAGCTTGGACCCCACCGGGACAGGGGGCGTAGATGAGCAGTTCTTC.